This T cell receptor (beta chain) was captured in a study of blood T cell repertoires in COVID-19. Looked up from germline, CDR1 is KGHSH and CDR2 is LQKENI. Trimming removed 3 bases from V and 4 bases from J, with 18 bases in between. This CDR3 spans 16 amino acids. Original analysis: Nucleated cell number was recorded as an estimate derived from reference gene primer amplification. Assay used: immunoSEQ multiplex PCR; TCRdb lists only in-frame clones, some missing. From that table come the V and J calls and clone size; the DNA was used to work out D and trimming. The profile shows fewer than 35,000 clones, 90% of them singletons.

The sample was peripheral blood. This clonotype was obtained from a man in his sixties with active COVID-19. The chain has TRBV18 and TRBJ2-5, with D maybe TRBD1 (6 bases). Written as DNA, the CDR3 is TGTGCCAGCTCACCCTCCTTCCAGGCAGGGGTAGAGACCCAGTACTTC. Translation gives CASSPSFQAGVETQYF. The whole variable domain, remainder taken from reference TRBV18 and TRBJ2-5, is NAGVMQNPRHLVRRRGQEARLRCSPMKGHSHVYWYRQLPEEGLKFMVYLQKENIIDESGMPKERFSAEFPKEGPSILRIQQVVRGDSAAYFCASSPSFQAGVETQYFGPGTRLLVL.